The clone carrying this T cell receptor (beta chain) has just one count. Its antigen is not known. The data are from a study of a mutant IDH1 vaccine in newly diagnosed glioma. Across the study: Patients arrived already treated with radiotherapy, temozolomide, or both, most having had both. V12 fell at week 35 and V13, the study end, at week 47. Study-wide points: It was approximately 93% of patients that developed vaccine-induced immune responses.

TCRdb's copy holds only in-frame clones and misses some; the assay was immunoSEQ multiplex PCR. The sample contains approximately 60,000 clones, roughly four fifths of which appear only once. Noted time point: week 47, end of study. The study gave 300 ug of mutant IDH1 20-mer peptide per vaccine dose, with topical imiquimod. Each donor presented with a new WHO grade 3 or 4 astrocytoma that tested IDH1-mutant and showed ATRX loss. The material sequenced was PBMCs, taken from a glioma patient whose treatment included an IDH1 peptide vaccine. The sequence derives from a woman aged 50 to 60 with glioma.

DNA for the CDR3: TGTGCCAGCAGCCAAGACCGGGGGCTCGAGCAGTACTTC. Amino acids: CASSQDRGLEQYF. The chain uses TRBV14 and TRBJ2-7, with D possibly being TRBD1 or TRBD2 (6 bases each). With 0 bases removed from V and 6 bases from J, the gap between germline ends came to 9 bases. The CDR3 is 13 residues long. Germline assignment: CDR1 SGHDN and CDR2 FVKESK.